Below are 24 T cell receptor beta chains sequenced from a single sample in a study of T cell repertoires in cytomegalovirus infection. Their recognized antigens are unknown. One entry per CDR3 protein, called by TCRdb with MiXCR from the reads. Here the sample spans fewer than 900,000 distinct CDR3 sequences, almost 30% being singletons. This specimen consisted of cultured CD8+ T cells from PBMCs, obtained from culture after CMV antigen stimulation. These receptors all come from a human donor in good health (CMV status not recorded). Some clones in this sample may be carry-over from other donors' samples.

This clonotype was detected a few times. The chain links TRBV19 to TRBJ1-2; D is ambiguous. Trimming removed 5 bases at V and 4 bases at J, with 14 bases between. The length of the CDR3 is 14 residues. Germline lookup yields CDR1 LNHDA and CDR2 SQIVND (reference sequence). In DNA, the CDR3 is TGTGCCAGTAGTCTGACGAGGTTATTCTATGGCTACACCTTC. This gives the protein CASSLTRLFYGYTF.

There are a few counts of this clonotype. The chain is built from TRBV4-3 and TRBJ2-1, with D perhaps matching TRBD1 (6 bases). V lost 4 bases to trimming and J lost 4 bases, with 11 bases between them. Germline V gene data show CDR1 as LGHNA and CDR2 as YSLEER. This CDR3 is 14 amino acids long. CDR3 region: CASSLRTVYNEQFF. CDR3 in DNA: TGCGCCAGCAGCCTGCGGACAGTTTACAATGAGCAGTTCTTC.

The V and J genes are TRBV6-5 and TRBJ2-4, with 7 bases fitting TRBD1. The trim removed 2 bases at V and 6 bases at J, leaving 4 bases unmatched. CDR1 MNHEY and CDR2 SVGAGI come from the germline V gene. The CDR3 has 14 residues. The CDR3 loop is CASSYRGLGNIQYF. As DNA, the CDR3 is TGTGCCAGCAGTTACAGGGGGCTAGGAAACATTCAGTACTTC.

This sequence joins TRBV7-2 and TRBJ2-5; TRBD2 matches at 11 bases. The V gene's germline CDR1 is SGHTA and CDR2 FQGNSA. Unmatched junction bases numbered 4, after V lost 1 base and J lost 6 bases. This CDR3 region has 15 residues. DNA of the CDR3: TGTGCCAGCAGCTTAGACACTAGCGGGGGAAAGACCCAGTACTTC. The encoded protein is CASSLDTSGGKTQYF.

J is TRBJ2-5 and V is TRBV7-6; TRBD2 might be the D (6 bases). The germline gives CDR1 SGHVS, CDR2 FNYEAQ. Trimming left V 2 bases short and J 0 bases short, with 13 bases between. CDR3 size: 16 residues. The CDR3 region has the DNA TGTGCCAGCAGCTTAAGATCCGGGGGATACCAAGAGACCCAGTACTTC. This encodes CASSLRSGGYQETQYF.

This rearrangement joins TRBV27 to TRBJ1-5; 8 bases map to TRBD1. The V and J ends lost 3 bases and 2 bases, in that order; junction bases with no gene match: 9. CDR1 and CDR2 from the germline V gene are MNHEY and SMNVEV (reference sequence). CDR3 size: 17 residues. The CDR3 bases are TGTGCCAGCAGTTTCCAGGGACAGGAGGGAGGCAATCAGCCCCAGCATTTT. This gives the protein CASSFQGQEGGNQPQHF.

For the CDR3, the DNA is TGCAGTGCTCCCGGACGGGGACGCCCCGAAGCTTTCTTT. Amino acid sequence: CSAPGRGRPEAFF. This chain joins TRBV20-1 and TRBJ1-1, with D perhaps TRBD1 (5 bases). Trimming took 5 bases from V and 8 from J, leaving 18 bases between them. The CDR3 extends over 13 amino acids. The germline V gene encodes CDR1 DFQATT and CDR2 SNEGSKA (reference sequence).

The chain recombines TRBV6-2 or TRBV6-3 with TRBJ1-2; no reliable D call. CDR1 and CDR2 (germline): MNHEY, SVGEGT. This CDR3 spans 15 amino acids. V lost 0 bases to trimming and J lost 4 bases, with 12 bases between them. The CDR3 spells CASSYSTAGAYGYTF. In DNA form, the CDR3 reads TGTGCCAGCAGTTACTCCACGGCAGGAGCCTATGGCTACACCTTC.

V is TRBV27 and J is TRBJ2-2; 7 nucleotides line up with TRBD1. CDR3 length: 13 amino acids. In germline, CDR1 is MNHEY, CDR2 SMNVEV (reference sequence). Trimming removed 5 bases from V and 7 bases from J; junction bases left unmatched: 4. CDR3 nucleotide sequence: TGTGCCAGCAGTACACAGGGGTTCGGGGAGCTGTTTTTT. It codes for CASSTQGFGELFF.

The rearrangement links TRBV20-1 to TRBJ2-7; TRBD2 is a possible D gene (5 bases). There are 13 residues in the CDR3. V lost 0 bases, J lost 3 bases, and 9 bases lay in between. Germline CDR1 DFQATT, CDR2 SNEGSKA (reference sequence). The CDR3 region is CSARDRRFYEQYV. The CDR3 DNA follows: TGCAGTGCTAGAGATCGGAGGTTCTACGAGCAGTACGTC.

This clonotype was seen a handful of times. The chain recombines TRBV20-1 with TRBJ1-5; a weak D match, TRBD1 (5 bases). V was clipped by 3 bases and J by 8 bases, with 14 bases between them. Per the germline V gene, CDR1 is DFQATT and CDR2 is SNEGSKA (reference sequence). CDR3 size: 13 residues. CDR3 bases: TGCAGTGCTAGTGTGGGGGGGGGTGAGCCCCAGCATTTT. Translating it yields CSASVGGGEPQHF.

The sample holds many counts of this clonotype. The V gene is TRBV2, the J gene TRBJ2-1; 9 nucleotides agree with TRBD2. From germline, CDR1 is SNHLY and CDR2 FYNNEI. There are 15 residues in the CDR3. The junction had 6 bases not matched to a gene; V was cut back by 6 bases and J by 3 bases. The CDR3 here is CASRETSGVYNEQFF. CDR3 coding DNA: TGTGCCAGCAGGGAGACTAGCGGAGTCTACAATGAGCAGTTCTTC.

The rearrangement uses TRBV28 and TRBJ1-2; D is uncertain. In germline, CDR1 is MDHEN, CDR2 SYDVKM. V was pared by 5 bases and J by 6 bases, with 13 bases between. The CDR3 covers 13 residues. The chain's CDR3 is CASSPGPLDGYTF. The CDR3 DNA is TGTGCCAGCAGTCCGGGTCCTCTCGATGGCTACACCTTC.

This chain links TRBV7-9 with TRBJ2-5; no clear D gene. Per the germline V gene, CDR1 is SEHNR and CDR2 is FQNEAQ (reference sequence). V was clipped by 3 bases and J by 5 bases, with 7 bases between them. The CDR3 has 12 amino acids. This CDR3 reads CASSLQRETQYF. CDR3 nucleotides: TGTGCCAGCAGCTTGCAGCGCGAGACCCAGTACTTC.

A few counts support this clonotype. The chain employs TRBV25-1 and TRBJ1-1; D uncertain. V was shortened by 10 bases and J by 0 bases, with 18 bases between the two germline ends. Germline CDR1 reads MGHDK; CDR2 reads SYGVNS. CDR3 length: 15 amino acids. Written as DNA, the CDR3 is TGTGCCACCTCCGCGGCTGAAGGGATGAACACTGAAGCTTTCTTT. Translation: CATSAAEGMNTEAFF.

This clonotype was seen a handful of times. The CDR3, as DNA: TGTGCCAGTAGTGTAGGACAGGGTGGGATGAACGAGCAGTACTTC. It yields the protein CASSVGQGGMNEQYF. The genes are TRBV19 and TRBJ2-7, with 8 nucleotides matching TRBD1. Germline CDR1 reads LNHDA; CDR2 reads SQIVND (reference sequence). This CDR3 region has 15 residues. V dropped 5 bases and J dropped 5; count of bases not matched to a gene: 11.

Only a few counts were recorded for this clonotype. The chain is built from TRBV4-2 and TRBJ1-1; D call uncertain. Deletions cut 3 bases from V and 0 bases from J, with 8 bases between. CDR3 length: 14 residues. Germline V CDR1 and CDR2: LGHNA, YNFKEQ. The CDR3 DNA follows: TGTGCCAGCAGCCAGGACGACATGAACACTGAAGCTTTCTTT. As protein: CASSQDDMNTEAFF.

This clonotype was counted a single time. The rearrangement joins TRBV11-2 to TRBJ2-5, with D maybe TRBD2 (5 bases). The CDR3 is 17 residues long. Germline values: CDR1 SGHAT, CDR2 FQNNGV. The V end was cut by 0 bases, the J end by 4 bases, with 18 bases between. This chain's CDR3 is CASSLDPGRLAVETQYF. The DNA for the CDR3 is TGTGCCAGCAGCTTAGATCCTGGGCGGCTAGCCGTAGAGACCCAGTACTTC.

This clonotype was observed a few times. The rearrangement uses TRBV14 and TRBJ1-3; weak D call: TRBD1 (6 bases). CDR1 SGHDN and CDR2 FVKESK come from the germline V gene. V gave up 0 bases and J gave up 2 bases, with 8 bases separating them. The CDR3 runs to 15 residues. CDR3 residues: CASSQEGGPGNTIYF. Here the CDR3 DNA reads TGTGCCAGCAGCCAAGAGGGGGGGCCTGGAAACACCATATATTTT.

The chain has TRBV14 and TRBJ2-7, with D perhaps matching TRBD1 or TRBD2 (5 bases each). Trimming removed 1 base at V and 4 bases at J, with 20 bases between. CDR1 is SGHDN and CDR2 is FVKESK in the germline V gene. The CDR3 runs to 17 residues. The CDR3 region is CASSQGVFRGPAYEQYF. In DNA, the CDR3 is TGTGCCAGCAGCCAAGGGGTATTTCGGGGACCAGCATACGAGCAGTACTTC.

As for this clonotype: At one end, the junction sequence differs from germline, possibly due to a read error. The V gene is TRBV7-6, the J gene TRBJ1-2, with D perhaps TRBD1 (6 bases). In germline, CDR1 is SGHVS, CDR2 FNYEAQ. The CDR3 is 15 amino acids. The CDR3 nucleotides are TGTGCTAGCAGCACAACGGACGGACAGACCTATGGCTACACCTTC. It codes for CASSTTDGQTYGYTF.

V gene TRBV12-3 or TRBV12-4 combines with J gene TRBJ2-3; D is uncertain. Trimming left V 6 bases short and J 5 bases short, with 9 bases between. This CDR3 contains 12 residues. This chain's CDR3 is CASRFAGDTQYF. DNA for the CDR3: TGTGCCAGCAGGTTTGCCGGAGATACGCAGTATTTT.

This clonotype was counted many times. The V call is TRBV7-9, the J call TRBJ2-1, with a tentative D call TRBD2 (6 bases). The CDR3 extends over 16 amino acids. The germline V gene encodes CDR1 SEHNR and CDR2 FQNEAQ (reference sequence). V lost 5 bases and J lost 0, with 14 bases in between. The CDR3 coding sequence is TGTGCCAGCAGCCGAGCGGGTAAGAGCTCCTACAATGAGCAGTTCTTC. This gives the protein CASSRAGKSSYNEQFF.

This chain connects TRBV20-1 to TRBJ2-7; 9 bases align to TRBD1. The germline gives CDR1 DFQATT, CDR2 SNEGSKA (reference sequence). Trimming took 3 bases from V and 6 from J; bases not matched to a gene: 9. The CDR3 runs to 14 residues. The chain's CDR3 is CSASRTGQGGEQYF. The CDR3 DNA is TGCAGTGCTAGCCGGACGGGACAGGGTGGCGAGCAGTACTTC.